This T cell receptor beta chain derives from a study of blood T cell repertoires in COVID-19. Study at large: There were acute and convalescent COVID-19 samples, and they came from the United States, Italy and Spain. PBMCs, B-cell-depleted T cells, or T cells were the source of the cDNA or gDNA that made up the material.

Under the authors' procedure: Counts of nucleated cells, estimated from reference gene primer amplification, were obtained. The table came from immunoSEQ multiplex PCR; TCRdb's copy has only in-frame clones and leaves some out. For V, J and clone size, that table is used; D and trimming come from the DNA. This table has 310,000 or so clones, about 90% appearing once. V lost 1 base and J lost 2, with 12 bases in between. Germline assignment: CDR1 LNHDA and CDR2 SQIVND (reference sequence). The CDR3 runs to 15 residues. The source material was peripheral blood. This TCR came from a woman between 45 and 60 years old who had recovered from COVID-19. The chain uses TRBV19 and TRBJ2-7; D possibly corresponds to TRBD2 (6 bases). The CDR3 DNA reads as TGTGCCAGTAGTATAGCGGCGGGAATTCCCTACGAGCAGTACTTC. Encoded protein: CASSIAAGIPYEQYF.